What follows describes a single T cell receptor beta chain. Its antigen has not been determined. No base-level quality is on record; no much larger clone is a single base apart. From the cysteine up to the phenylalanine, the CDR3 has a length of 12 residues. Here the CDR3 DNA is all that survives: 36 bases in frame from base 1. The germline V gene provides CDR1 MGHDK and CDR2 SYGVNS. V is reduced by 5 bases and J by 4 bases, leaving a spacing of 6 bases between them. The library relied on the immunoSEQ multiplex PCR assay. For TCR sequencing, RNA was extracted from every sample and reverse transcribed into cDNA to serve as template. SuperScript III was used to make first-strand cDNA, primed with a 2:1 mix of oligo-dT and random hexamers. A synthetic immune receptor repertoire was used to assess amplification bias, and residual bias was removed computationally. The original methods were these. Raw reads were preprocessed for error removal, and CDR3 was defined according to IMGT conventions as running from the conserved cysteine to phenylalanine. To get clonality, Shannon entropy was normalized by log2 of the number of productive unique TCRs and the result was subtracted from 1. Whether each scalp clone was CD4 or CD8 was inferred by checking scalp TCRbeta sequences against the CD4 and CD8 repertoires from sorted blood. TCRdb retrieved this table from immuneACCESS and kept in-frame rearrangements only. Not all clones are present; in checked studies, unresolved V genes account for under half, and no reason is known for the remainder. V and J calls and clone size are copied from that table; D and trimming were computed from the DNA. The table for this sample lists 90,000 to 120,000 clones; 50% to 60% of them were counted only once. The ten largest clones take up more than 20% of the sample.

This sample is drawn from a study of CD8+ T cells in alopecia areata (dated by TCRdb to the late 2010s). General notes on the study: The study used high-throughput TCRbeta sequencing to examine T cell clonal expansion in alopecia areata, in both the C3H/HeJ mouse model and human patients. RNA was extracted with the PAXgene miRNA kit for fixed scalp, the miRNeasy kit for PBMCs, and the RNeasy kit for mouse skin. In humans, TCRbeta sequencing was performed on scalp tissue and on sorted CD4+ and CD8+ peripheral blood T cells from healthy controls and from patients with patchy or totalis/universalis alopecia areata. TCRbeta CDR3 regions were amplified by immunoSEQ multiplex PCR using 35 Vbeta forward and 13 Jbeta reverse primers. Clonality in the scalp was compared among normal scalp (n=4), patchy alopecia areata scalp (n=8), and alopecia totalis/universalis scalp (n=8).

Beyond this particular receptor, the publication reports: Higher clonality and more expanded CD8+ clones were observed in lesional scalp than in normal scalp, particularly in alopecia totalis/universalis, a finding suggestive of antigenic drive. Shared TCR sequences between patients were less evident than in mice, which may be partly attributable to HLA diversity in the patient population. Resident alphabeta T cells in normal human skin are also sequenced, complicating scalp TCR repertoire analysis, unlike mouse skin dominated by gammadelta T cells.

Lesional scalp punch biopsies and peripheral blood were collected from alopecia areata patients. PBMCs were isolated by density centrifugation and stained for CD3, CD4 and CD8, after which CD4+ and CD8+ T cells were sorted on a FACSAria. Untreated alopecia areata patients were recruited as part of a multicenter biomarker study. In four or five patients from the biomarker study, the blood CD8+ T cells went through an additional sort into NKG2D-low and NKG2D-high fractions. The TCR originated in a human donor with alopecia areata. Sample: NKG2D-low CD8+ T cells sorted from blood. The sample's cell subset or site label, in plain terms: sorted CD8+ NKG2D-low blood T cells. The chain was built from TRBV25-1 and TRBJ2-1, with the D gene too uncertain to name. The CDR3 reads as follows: CASSTNYNEQFF. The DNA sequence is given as TGTGCCAGCAGTACCAATTACAATGAGCAGTTCTTC.